Each of the 29 T cell receptor beta chains below was sequenced from the same sample in a study of shared clonotypes between healthy human individuals. Data came from immunoSEQ multiplex PCR; TCRdb stores just in-frame clones and leaves some out. The sample carries under 650,000 clones, approximately 95% recorded once. Sample: naive CD4+ T cells sorted from blood. Subset reported: CD45RA+ positively selected. The receptors originated from a woman under 40 in good health.

The chain links TRBV5-4 to TRBJ2-1, with a possible D match to TRBD2 (5 bases). This CDR3 is built from 14 residues. Trimming took 3 bases from V and 0 from J, leaving 7 bases between them. CDR1 is SGHNT and CDR2 is YYREEE in the germline V gene (reference sequence). The CDR3 protein is CASSSDYSYNEQFF. The CDR3 DNA reads TGTGCCAGCAGCTCCGACTACTCCTACAATGAGCAGTTCTTC.

V is TRBV7-9 and J is TRBJ2-5; D possibly corresponds to TRBD2 (5 bases). The germline CDR1 and CDR2 sequences are SEHNR and FQNEAQ (reference sequence). The CDR3 is 13 amino acids. V shed 3 bases and J shed 4 bases, with 9 bases lying between them. The CDR3 nucleotides are TGTGCCAGCAGCTTCGGGATTTCAGAGACCCAGTACTTC. Translating gives CASSFGISETQYF.

V usage is TRBV5-1 and J usage is TRBJ2-1; D perhaps matches TRBD2 (6 bases). The germline V gene has CDR1 SGHRS and CDR2 YFSETQ. V lost 4 bases and J 1 base, leaving 15 bases between the germline ends. This CDR3 has 16 residues. The CDR3 loop is CASSGSLANSYNEQFF. In DNA form, the CDR3 reads TGCGCCAGCAGCGGTTCTCTAGCGAATTCCTACAATGAGCAGTTCTTC.

The V gene is TRBV29-1, the J gene TRBJ1-4, with D unclear. The CDR3 sequence is 12 residues long. Between the trimmed V and J ends, which lost 5 bases and 6 bases, there was a span of 10 bases. Germline values: CDR1 SQVTM, CDR2 ANQGSEA. CDR3: CSVLSGDEKLFF. In nucleotides, the CDR3 is TGCAGCGTTTTGTCAGGCGATGAAAAACTGTTTTTT. The full variable domain, with the rest looked up from reference TRBV29-1 and TRBJ1-4, is SAVISQKPSRDICQRGTSLTIQCQVDSQVTMMFWYRQQPGQSLTLIATANQGSEATYESGFVIDKFPISRPNLTFSTLTVSNMSPEDSSIYLCSVLSGDEKLFFGSGTQLSVL.

This clone has a single count. The rearrangement uses TRBV15 and TRBJ1-1, with a tentative D call TRBD1 (6 bases). This CDR3 region has 16 residues. The germline V gene encodes CDR1 LNHNV and CDR2 YYDKDF (reference sequence). Between the trimmed V and J ends, which lost 2 bases and 0 bases, there was a span of 13 bases. The CDR3 here is CATSRTTGAMNTEAFF. The CDR3 bases are TGTGCCACCAGCAGAACGACAGGCGCAATGAACACTGAAGCTTTCTTT.

The chain uses TRBV28 and TRBJ1-5, with D perhaps matching TRBD1 (5 bases). V shed 5 bases and J shed 1 base, with 15 bases lying between them. The CDR3 is 16 amino acids. Germline lookup yields CDR1 MDHEN and CDR2 SYDVKM. The CDR3 protein is CASSPRGEGSNQPQHF. The DNA for the CDR3 is TGTGCCAGCAGTCCTAGGGGAGAGGGGAGCAATCAGCCCCAGCATTTT.

In nucleotides, the CDR3 is TGTGCCAGCTCACCGAGAGACAGCGAGAACTATGGCTACACCTTC. Amino acid sequence: CASSPRDSENYGYTF. This sequence joins TRBV18 and TRBJ1-2; D might be TRBD1 (5 bases). The CDR3 spans 15 residues. Germline V gives CDR1 KGHSH, CDR2 LQKENI. Trimming pared 3 bases from V and 2 bases from J, leaving 13 bases between.

The gene calls are TRBV29-1 and TRBJ1-1; D gene unclear. This CDR3 is 13 amino acids long. Trimming stripped 5 bases from V and 0 bases from J, with 10 bases between. Germline CDR1 and CDR2: SQVTM and ANQGSEA. This chain's CDR3 is CSVQGRLNTEAFF. For the CDR3, the DNA is TGCAGCGTTCAAGGACGGTTGAACACTGAAGCTTTCTTT.

The chain has TRBV7-9 and TRBJ1-4; tentative D call: TRBD1 (5 bases). Germline V gene sequence: CDR1 SEHNR, CDR2 FQNEAQ (reference sequence). Trimming pared 5 bases from V and 10 bases from J, leaving 14 bases between. This CDR3 spans 13 amino acids. This CDR3 reads CASSTLDGGKLFF. In DNA form, the CDR3 reads TGTGCCAGCAGCACCCTCGACGGGGGAAAACTGTTTTTT. Filled out from reference TRBV7-9 and TRBJ1-4, the complete variable domain reads DTGVSQNPRHKITKRGQNVTFRCDPISEHNRLYWYRQTLGQGPEFLTYFQNEAQLEKSRLLSDRFSAERPKGSFSTLEIQRTEQGDSAMYLCASSTLDGGKLFFGSGTQLSVL.

V usage is TRBV28 and J usage is TRBJ1-5; D remains ambiguous. Germline V gene lookup returns CDR1 MDHEN and CDR2 SYDVKM. This CDR3 is built from 14 residues. Trimming cost V 3 bases and J 4 bases, with 10 bases left between them. This CDR3 is CASSLIERNQPQHF. The CDR3 nucleotides are TGTGCCAGCAGTTTGATCGAGCGTAATCAGCCCCAGCATTTT.

Details on this clone: Additional DNA sequences in this sample encode the identical CDR3. CDR3 region: CASSPPGRTEAFF. The CDR3 bases are TGTGCCAGCTCACCACCAGGGCGCACTGAAGCTTTCTTT. This rearrangement joins TRBV18 to TRBJ1-1, with D hard to call. Germline-derived CDR1 and CDR2 are KGHSH and LQKENI. The CDR3 is 13 residues long. V lost 0 bases and J 4 bases, leaving 6 bases between the germline ends.

This clone was seen once. This chain uses TRBV10-2 with TRBJ2-7; possible D gene TRBD2, 5 bases. The length of the CDR3 is 13 residues. V was shortened by 3 bases and J by 6 bases, with 12 bases between the two germline ends. Germline V gives CDR1 WSHSY, CDR2 SAAADI. In DNA, the CDR3 is TGCGCCAGCAGTGAAGCGGAAGGATCCGAGCAGTACTTC. Its translation is CASSEAEGSEQYF.

The chain combines TRBV5-1 with TRBJ1-2, with D maybe TRBD1 (6 bases). Trimming pared 2 bases from V and 7 bases from J, leaving 18 bases between. This CDR3 region has 15 residues. The germline CDR1 and CDR2 sequences are SGHRS and YFSETQ. The CDR3 coding sequence is TGCGCCAGCAGCTTCTCCACGGCAGGGGCGCGTGGCTACACCTTC. It encodes CASSFSTAGARGYTF. Filled out from reference TRBV5-1 and TRBJ1-2, the complete variable domain reads KAGVTQTPRYLIKTRGQQVTLSCSPISGHRSVSWYQQTPGQGLQFLFEYFSETQRNKGNFPGRFSGRQFSNSRSEMNVSTLELGDSALYLCASSFSTAGARGYTFGSGTRLTVV.

A single count supports this clone. This CDR3 is CASSDSQTNTGELFF. The CDR3 nucleotides read TGTGCCAGCAGTGATTCTCAGACGAACACCGGGGAGCTGTTTTTT. The chain links TRBV25-1 to TRBJ2-2, with D hard to call. Germline-derived CDR1 and CDR2 are MGHDK and SYGVNS. This CDR3 has 15 residues. V was clipped by 3 bases and J by 0 bases, with 8 bases between them.

V and J are TRBV6-5 and TRBJ2-7, with D maybe TRBD1 (6 bases). Germline CDR1 reads MNHEY; CDR2 reads SVGAGI. There are 14 residues in the CDR3. V shed 0 bases and J shed 6 bases, with 12 bases lying between them. DNA of the CDR3: TGTGCCAGCAGTTACTCCTACAGGGCGTTCGAGCAGTACTTC. Translation gives CASSYSYRAFEQYF.

J is TRBJ2-7 and V is TRBV19; D not certain. Germline CDR1 and CDR2: LNHDA and SQIVND (reference sequence). This CDR3 has 16 amino acids. Trimming removed 0 bases from V and 1 base from J, with 13 bases in between. The CDR3 here is CASSIESRTDSYEQYF. The CDR3 coding sequence is TGTGCCAGTAGTATAGAGAGCAGGACGGATTCCTACGAGCAGTACTTC.

V usage is TRBV19 and J usage is TRBJ2-2; D not certain. The germline V and J ends were trimmed by 5 bases and 2 bases, with 9 bases remaining between them. The CDR3 spans 14 residues. Per the germline V gene, CDR1 is LNHDA and CDR2 is SQIVND (reference sequence). The CDR3 here is CASSFAVNTGELFF. CDR3 nucleotide sequence: TGTGCCAGTAGTTTTGCAGTCAACACCGGGGAGCTGTTTTTT.

This clone was detected once. The chain recombines TRBV4-1 with TRBJ2-6; D might be TRBD1 (6 bases). Trimming removed 2 bases at V and 3 bases at J, with 14 bases between. The CDR3 spans 17 residues. Germline V gene data show CDR1 as MGHRA and CDR2 as YSYEKL. For the CDR3, the DNA is TGCGCCAGCAGCCAACGCCAGGGGAACTTTGGGGCCAACGTCCTGACTTTC. As protein: CASSQRQGNFGANVLTF.

The chain is built from TRBV6-1 and TRBJ2-7; 7 nucleotides match TRBD2. Germline assignment: CDR1 MNHNS and CDR2 SASEGT. The trim removed 4 bases at V and 3 bases at J, leaving 3 bases unmatched. The CDR3 runs 13 residues. The CDR3 DNA reads as TGTGCCAGCAGTGCCGGGACTATCTACGAGCAGTACTTC. It specifies CASSAGTIYEQYF.

V is TRBV2 and J is TRBJ1-1; tentatively, D is TRBD1 (6 bases). V gave up 6 bases and J gave up 2 bases, with 13 bases separating them. The CDR3 extends over 14 amino acids. CDR1 and CDR2 from the germline V gene are SNHLY and FYNNEI. This CDR3 is CASRRAGENTEAFF. The CDR3 DNA reads as TGTGCCAGCAGACGGGCAGGGGAAAACACTGAAGCTTTCTTT.

The rearrangement links TRBV18 to TRBJ1-5, with 8 positions matching TRBD1. V was clipped by 5 bases and J by 2 bases; unmatched bases: 5. The germline V gene encodes CDR1 KGHSH and CDR2 LQKENI. CDR3 size: 15 residues. The CDR3 DNA reads as TGTGCCAGCTCAGCGACAGGGGAGGGCAATCAGCCCCAGCATTTT. This codes for CASSATGEGNQPQHF.

The V gene is TRBV5-1, the J gene TRBJ2-1; 14 bases are a match to TRBD2. Germline loops: CDR1 SGHRS, CDR2 YFSETQ. The CDR3 is 21 residues long. After removal of 1 base from V and 6 bases from J, the junction contained 18 bases not matched to a gene. The CDR3 region has the DNA TGCGCCAGCAGCTTGCGCCCGCCCGGGACTAGCGGGAGACGTTCGGGCAATGAGCAGTTCTTC. This encodes CASSLRPPGTSGRRSGNEQFF.

This clone was detected only once. The chain combines TRBV7-3 with TRBJ1-1; the D gene is possibly TRBD1 (5 bases). This CDR3 region has 13 residues. V gave up 5 bases and J gave up 8 bases, with 15 bases separating them. The V gene's germline CDR1 is SGHTA and CDR2 FQGTGA. CDR3 coding DNA: TGTGCCAGCAGCAACAGAGGGGCGGCAGAAGCTTTCTTT. It translates to CASSNRGAAEAFF.

J is TRBJ2-1 and V is TRBV19; 8 positions agree with TRBD2. Germline values: CDR1 LNHDA, CDR2 SQIVND (reference sequence). V trimming: 6 bases; J trimming: 3 bases; junction bases outside the gene matches: 10. There are 16 residues in the CDR3. In DNA form, the CDR3 reads TGTGCCAGTAGCCTTCCGTCTAGCGGGTTCTACAATGAGCAGTTCTTC. Translating gives CASSLPSSGFYNEQFF.

This chain uses TRBV6-6 with TRBJ1-6; possibly TRBD1 for D (6 bases). CDR3 length: 13 residues. Trimming took off 10 bases at V and 7 bases at J, with 14 bases between the two ends. Germline V lookup: CDR1 MNHNY, CDR2 SVGAGI (reference sequence). The CDR3 nucleotides read TGTGCCACCCGGGACACATTAAATTCACCCCTCCACTTT. Translated: CATRDTLNSPLHF.

CDR3: CASSLMAGGPYEQYF. DNA of the CDR3: TGTGCCAGCAGCTTAATGGCGGGAGGTCCGTACGAGCAGTACTTC. The J gene is TRBJ2-7, the V gene TRBV7-3; TRBD2 agrees at 8 bases. The CDR3 is made up of 15 amino acids. The germline CDR1 and CDR2 sequences are SGHTA and FQGTGA. Trimming took 1 base from V and 4 from J; bases not matched to a gene: 6.

The chain carries TRBV4-2 and TRBJ2-7; 8 bases map to TRBD2. J was trimmed by 4 bases and V by 0 bases; bases with no gene match: 8. This CDR3 is 16 amino acids long. CDR1 LGHNA and CDR2 YNFKEQ come from the germline V gene. The CDR3: CASSQEGIAGIYEQYF. The CDR3 DNA is TGTGCCAGCAGCCAAGAAGGAATAGCGGGGATATACGAGCAGTACTTC.

This clone has more than one count but fewer than ten. The chain joins TRBV19 to TRBJ1-5, with D tentatively TRBD1 (6 bases). The CDR3 is 14 amino acids. The germline V gene has CDR1 LNHDA and CDR2 SQIVND (reference sequence). Trimming stripped 6 bases from V and 9 bases from J, with 18 bases between. CDR3 in amino acids: CASRATGSPSPQHF. CDR3 coding DNA: TGTGCCAGTAGGGCGACAGGATCCCCTTCGCCCCAGCATTTT.

V usage is TRBV11-2 and J usage is TRBJ2-3; either TRBD1 or TRBD2 may fit D (6 bases each). The V and J ends lost 5 bases and 5 bases respectively, with 11 bases between them. This CDR3 has 13 amino acids. Germline V gene sequence: CDR1 SGHAT, CDR2 FQNNGV. Here the CDR3 DNA reads TGTGCCAGCAGCCGTGGAGGGGGAGATACGCAGTATTTT. Translating gives CASSRGGGDTQYF.